This TCR beta chain was retrieved from a study of CD8+CD57+ T cells in acquired aplastic anemia. Study information: Sorted CD4+ and CD8+ cells yielded DNA averaging around 3.2 ug. An average of about 11 million reads for CD4+ cells was obtained from healthy donors. Study conclusions and caveats: Patients showed no significant difference from controls in CD8+ Simpson's diversity. About 27 shared CD8+ CDR3s appeared highly expressed within patients' immunodominant clones.

As regards this clonotype: Its antigen is undetermined. One junction end disagrees with the germline gene, perhaps due to a read error.

The CDR3 consists of 11 residues. Germline V gene lookup returns CDR1 DFQATT and CDR2 SNEGSKA (reference sequence). Researchers used genomic DNA as the template to profile TCR beta VDJ and CDR3. MiXCR, applied by TCRdb to the reads, yields one record per CDR3 protein. The table shows roughly 420,000 distinct CDR3 sequences, with roughly 68% occurring only once. The sequence was collected from a human donor in good health, serving as a control. The sequencing input was sorted CD4+, CD8+, or CD8+CD57+ T cells (not recorded which) from PBMCs. The genes are TRBV20-1 and TRBJ2-7, with 8 bases matching TRBD1. CDR3 in DNA: TGCAGTGTCAGGACAATACAGGGGGGAGACTTC. Encoded protein: CSVRTIQGGDF.